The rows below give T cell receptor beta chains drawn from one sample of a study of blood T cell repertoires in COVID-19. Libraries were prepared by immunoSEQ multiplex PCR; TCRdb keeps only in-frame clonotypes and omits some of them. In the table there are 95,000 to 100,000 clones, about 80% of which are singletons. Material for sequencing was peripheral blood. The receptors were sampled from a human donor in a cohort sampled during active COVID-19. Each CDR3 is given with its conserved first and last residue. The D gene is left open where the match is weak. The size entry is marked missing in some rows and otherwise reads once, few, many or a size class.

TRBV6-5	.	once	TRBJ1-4	TGTGCCAGCAGGGTACAGGGTATCTTTGAAAAACTGTTTTTT	CASRVQGIFEKLFF
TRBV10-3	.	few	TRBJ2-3	TGTGCCGCCCAGGGGCCACAACAGGGAGCCACAGATACGCAGTATTTT	CAAQGPQQGATDTQYF
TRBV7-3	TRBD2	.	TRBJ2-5	TGTGCCAGCAGCTTAGAATTTGGGGGGGCCCAGTACTTC	CASSLEFGGAQYF
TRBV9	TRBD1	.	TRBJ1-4	TGTGCCAGCAGCGTAGGACAGGGGGCTGCTAATGAAAAACTGTTTTTT	CASSVGQGAANEKLFF
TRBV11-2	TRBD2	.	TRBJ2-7	TGTGCCAGCAGCTCGGGACTAGCGGGGTACTACGAGCAGTACTTC	CASSSGLAGYYEQYF
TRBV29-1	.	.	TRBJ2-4	TGCAGCGTTGTCTTAGCCGGGGACATTCAGTACTTC	CSVVLAGDIQYF
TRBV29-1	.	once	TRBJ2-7	TGCAGCGTTGTTAGACAGAACTACGAGCAGTACTTC	CSVVRQNYEQYF
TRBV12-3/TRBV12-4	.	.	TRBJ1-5	TGTGCCAGCAGTCCGCGCCTTGATCAGCCCCAGCATTTT	CASSPRLDQPQHF
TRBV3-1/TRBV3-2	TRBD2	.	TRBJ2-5	TGTGCCAGCAGCCATACGGGGGGACCCCAAGAGACCCAGTACTTC	CASSHTGGPQETQYF
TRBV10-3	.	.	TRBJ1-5	TGTGCCATCAGTGAAATGGGAGGGGATAGCAATCAGCCCCAGCATTTT	CAISEMGGDSNQPQHF
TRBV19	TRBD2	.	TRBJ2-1	TGTGCCAGTAGTACGTTAGCGGGGGGGCACAATGAGCAGTTCTTC	CASSTLAGGHNEQFF
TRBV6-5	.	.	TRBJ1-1	TGTGCCAGCAGACCATCCTGGGCCTCTTTAGACGCTTTCTTT	CASRPSWASLDAFF
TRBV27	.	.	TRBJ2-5	TGTGCCAGCAGTCCTCGGACCCTCAAGGGGGAGACCCAGTACTTC	CASSPRTLKGETQYF
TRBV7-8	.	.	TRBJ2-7	TGTGCCAGCAGCCGTCACTGGGACACCTACGAGCAGTACTTC	CASSRHWDTYEQYF
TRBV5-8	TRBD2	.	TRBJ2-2	TGTGCCAGCAGATTGGGACTAGCGAGCGGGGAGCTGTTTTTT	CASRLGLASGELFF
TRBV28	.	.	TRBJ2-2	TGTGCCAGCAAGAGCGGGCGGACGAACACCGGGGAGCTGTTTTTT	CASKSGRTNTGELFF
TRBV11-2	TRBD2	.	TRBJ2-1	TGTGCCAGCAGCCCGAGCGGGAGAAGTGGGTCCTACAATGAGCAGTTCTTC	CASSPSGRSGSYNEQFF
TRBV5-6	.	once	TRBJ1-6	TGTGCCAGCAGCCTCCGACAGGCTAATTCACCCCTCCACTTT	CASSLRQANSPLHF
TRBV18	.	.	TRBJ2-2	TGTGCCAGCTCACCACGGCACAATACCGGGGAGCTGTTTTTT	CASSPRHNTGELFF
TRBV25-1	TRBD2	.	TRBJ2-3	TGTGCCAGCAGTGGGGGACTAGCGGGGGAATTCACAGATACGCAGTATTTT	CASSGGLAGEFTDTQYF